This T cell receptor beta chain was retrieved from a study of T cells in Graves' hyperthyroidism and ophthalmopathy. Amplification of TCR beta CDR3 regions was performed using RNA transcripts as template. The HTBI primer set served for first-round RT-PCR of the TCR CDR3. TCRdb independently ran MiXCR on the multiplex PCR reads; one entry per CDR3 protein. Among about 560,000 distinct CDR3 sequences listed, over 15% were seen once. The V and J ends lost 3 bases and 0 bases, in that order; junction bases with no gene match: 7. In germline, CDR1 is SEHNR, CDR2 FQNEAQ (reference sequence). The CDR3 is made up of 17 amino acids. Participants, patients aged 18 to 65, had newly diagnosed hyperthyroidism with a duration under 2 months. Around 10 ml fresh peripheral blood yielded the PBMCs. In the case of this clonotype: Its antigen is undetermined.

Study conclusions and caveats: Researchers found most expanded thyroid clonotypes above 0.001 in blood as well.

This chain links TRBV7-9 with TRBJ2-2, with 7 bases that match TRBD1. The TCR was taken from a woman aged 18 to 35 with Graves' hyperthyroidism. Sequencing was performed on blood. The CDR3 bases are TGTGCCAGCAGCTTCTATTTAGGGGGCGCGAACACCGGGGAGCTGTTTTTT. Residues: CASSFYLGGANTGELFF.